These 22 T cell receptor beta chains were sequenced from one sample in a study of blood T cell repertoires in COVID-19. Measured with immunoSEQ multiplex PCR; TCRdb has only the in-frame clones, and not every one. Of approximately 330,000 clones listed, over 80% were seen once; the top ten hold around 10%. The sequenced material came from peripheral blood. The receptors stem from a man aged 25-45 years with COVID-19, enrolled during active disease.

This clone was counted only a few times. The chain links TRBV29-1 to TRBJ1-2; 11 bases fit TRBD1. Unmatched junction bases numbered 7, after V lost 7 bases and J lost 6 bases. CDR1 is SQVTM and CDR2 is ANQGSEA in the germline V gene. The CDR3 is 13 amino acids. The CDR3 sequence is CSAKGQGAHGYTF. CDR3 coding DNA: TGCAGCGCTAAAGGACAGGGGGCACATGGCTACACCTTC.

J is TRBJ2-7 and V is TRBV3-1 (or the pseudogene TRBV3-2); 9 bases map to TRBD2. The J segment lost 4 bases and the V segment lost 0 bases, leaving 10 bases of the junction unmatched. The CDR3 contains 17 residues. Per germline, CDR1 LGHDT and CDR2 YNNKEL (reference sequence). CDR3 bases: TGTGCCAGCAGCCAAGATCTAGCCAGCGGGAGGTGGTACGAGCAGTACTTC. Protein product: CASSQDLASGRWYEQYF.

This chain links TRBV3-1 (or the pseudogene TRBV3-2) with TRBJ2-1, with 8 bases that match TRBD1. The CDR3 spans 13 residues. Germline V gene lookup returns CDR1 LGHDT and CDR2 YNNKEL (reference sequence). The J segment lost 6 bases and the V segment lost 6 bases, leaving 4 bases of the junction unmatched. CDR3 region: CASRRQGFNEQFF. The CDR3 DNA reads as TGTGCCAGCAGAAGACAGGGGTTCAATGAGCAGTTCTTC.

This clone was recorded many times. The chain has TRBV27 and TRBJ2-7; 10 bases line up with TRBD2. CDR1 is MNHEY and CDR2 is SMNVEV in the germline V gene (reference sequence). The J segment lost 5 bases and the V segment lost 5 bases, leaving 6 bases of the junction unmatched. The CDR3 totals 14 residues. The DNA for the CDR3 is TGTGCCAGCAGTCGTTATACTAGCGGGAACGAGCAGTACTTC. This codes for CASSRYTSGNEQYF.

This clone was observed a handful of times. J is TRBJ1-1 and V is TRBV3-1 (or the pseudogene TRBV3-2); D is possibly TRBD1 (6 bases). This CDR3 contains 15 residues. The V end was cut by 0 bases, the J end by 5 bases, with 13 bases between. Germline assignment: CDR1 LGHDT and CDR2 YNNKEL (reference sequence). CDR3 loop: CASSQEYRAWTEAFF. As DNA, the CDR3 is TGTGCCAGCAGCCAAGAGTACAGGGCGTGGACTGAAGCTTTCTTT.

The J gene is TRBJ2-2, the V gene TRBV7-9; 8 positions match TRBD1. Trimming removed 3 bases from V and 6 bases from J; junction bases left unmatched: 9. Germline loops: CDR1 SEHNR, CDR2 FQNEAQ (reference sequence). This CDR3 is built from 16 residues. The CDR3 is CASSLFSTGAPGELFF. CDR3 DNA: TGTGCCAGCAGCTTGTTCTCGACAGGGGCACCCGGGGAGCTGTTTTTT.

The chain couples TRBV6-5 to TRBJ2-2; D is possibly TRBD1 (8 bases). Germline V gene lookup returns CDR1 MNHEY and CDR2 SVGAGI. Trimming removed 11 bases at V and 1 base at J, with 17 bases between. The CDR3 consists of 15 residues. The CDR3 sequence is CASGRGQVNTGELFF. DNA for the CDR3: TGTGCCTCGGGGAGGGGACAGGTGAACACCGGGGAGCTGTTTTTT.

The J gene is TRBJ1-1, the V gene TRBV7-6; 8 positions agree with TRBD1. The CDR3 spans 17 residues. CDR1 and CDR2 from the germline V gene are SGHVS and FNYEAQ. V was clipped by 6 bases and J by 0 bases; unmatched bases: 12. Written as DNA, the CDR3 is TGTGCCAGCAGAGCTACCGGGACAGGCATCATGAACACTGAAGCTTTCTTT. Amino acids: CASRATGTGIMNTEAFF.

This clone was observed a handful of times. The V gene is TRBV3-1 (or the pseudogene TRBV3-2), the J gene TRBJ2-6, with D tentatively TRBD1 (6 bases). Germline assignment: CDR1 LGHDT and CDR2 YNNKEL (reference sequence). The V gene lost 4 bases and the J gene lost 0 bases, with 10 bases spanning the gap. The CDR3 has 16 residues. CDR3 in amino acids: CASSRQQGSGANVLTF. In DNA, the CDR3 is TGTGCCAGCAGCCGACAACAGGGCTCTGGGGCCAACGTCCTGACTTTC.

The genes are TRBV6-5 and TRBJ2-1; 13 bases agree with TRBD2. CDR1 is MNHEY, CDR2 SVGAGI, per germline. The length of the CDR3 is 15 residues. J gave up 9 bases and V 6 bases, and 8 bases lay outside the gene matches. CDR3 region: CASRSLAGGPGEQFF. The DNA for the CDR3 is TGTGCCAGCAGGTCACTAGCGGGGGGGCCGGGTGAGCAGTTCTTC.

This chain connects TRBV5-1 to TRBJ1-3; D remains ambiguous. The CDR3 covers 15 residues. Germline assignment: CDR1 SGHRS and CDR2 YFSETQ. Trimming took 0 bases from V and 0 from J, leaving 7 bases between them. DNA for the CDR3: TGCGCCAGCAGCTTGGCCACAGACTCTGGAAACACCATATATTTT. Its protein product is CASSLATDSGNTIYF.

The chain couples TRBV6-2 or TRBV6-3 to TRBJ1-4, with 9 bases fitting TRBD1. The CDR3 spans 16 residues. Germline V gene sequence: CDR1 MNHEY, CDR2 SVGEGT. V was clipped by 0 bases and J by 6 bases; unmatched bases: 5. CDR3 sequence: CASSYSTDRGHEKLFF. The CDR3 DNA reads TGTGCCAGCAGTTACTCGACGGACAGGGGTCATGAAAAACTGTTTTTT.

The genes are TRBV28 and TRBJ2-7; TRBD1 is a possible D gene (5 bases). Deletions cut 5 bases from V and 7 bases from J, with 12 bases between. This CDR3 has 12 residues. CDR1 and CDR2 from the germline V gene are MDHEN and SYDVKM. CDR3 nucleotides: TGTGCCAGCAGTGGTTGGGGCTTGGAGCAGTACTTC. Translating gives CASSGWGLEQYF.

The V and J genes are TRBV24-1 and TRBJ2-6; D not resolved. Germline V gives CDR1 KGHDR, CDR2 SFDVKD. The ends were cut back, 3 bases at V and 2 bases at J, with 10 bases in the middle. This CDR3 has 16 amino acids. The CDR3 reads CATSDPQYTGANVLTF. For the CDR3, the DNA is TGTGCCACCAGTGATCCACAATATACTGGGGCCAACGTCCTGACTTTC.

This CDR3 reads CASRVGTDSSVYGYTF. The DNA of the CDR3 is TGCGCCAGCAGAGTTGGGACAGATTCTTCCGTCTATGGCTACACCTTC. The genes are TRBV5-1 and TRBJ1-2; 7 bases agree with TRBD1. The CDR3 is made up of 16 amino acids. Germline V CDR1 and CDR2: SGHRS, YFSETQ. The V and J ends lost 5 bases and 4 bases, in that order; junction bases with no gene match: 14.

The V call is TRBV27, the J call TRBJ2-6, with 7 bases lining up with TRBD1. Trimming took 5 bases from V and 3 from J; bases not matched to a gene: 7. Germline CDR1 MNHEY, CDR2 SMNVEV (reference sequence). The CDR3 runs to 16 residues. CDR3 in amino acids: CASSTRGTVGANVLTF. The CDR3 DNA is TGTGCCAGCAGTACGCGTGGGACAGTTGGGGCCAACGTCCTGACTTTC.

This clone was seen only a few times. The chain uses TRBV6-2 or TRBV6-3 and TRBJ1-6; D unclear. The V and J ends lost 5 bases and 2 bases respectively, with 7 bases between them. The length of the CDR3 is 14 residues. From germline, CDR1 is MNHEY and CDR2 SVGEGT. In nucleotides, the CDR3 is TGTGCCAGCAGTCGACATACCTATAATTCACCCCTCCACTTT. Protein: CASSRHTYNSPLHF.

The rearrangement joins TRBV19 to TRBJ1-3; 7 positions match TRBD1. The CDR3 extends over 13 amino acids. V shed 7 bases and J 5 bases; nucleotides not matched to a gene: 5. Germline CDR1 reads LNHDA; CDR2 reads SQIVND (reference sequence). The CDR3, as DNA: TGTGCCAGTATGCCGACAGGGCGAAACACCATATATTTT. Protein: CASMPTGRNTIYF. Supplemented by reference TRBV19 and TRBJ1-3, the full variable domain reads DGGITQSPKYLFRKEGQNVTLSCEQNLNHDAMYWYRQDPGQGLRLIYYSQIVNDFQKGDIAEGYSVSREKKESFPLTVTSAQKNPTAFYLCASMPTGRNTIYFGEGSWLTVV.

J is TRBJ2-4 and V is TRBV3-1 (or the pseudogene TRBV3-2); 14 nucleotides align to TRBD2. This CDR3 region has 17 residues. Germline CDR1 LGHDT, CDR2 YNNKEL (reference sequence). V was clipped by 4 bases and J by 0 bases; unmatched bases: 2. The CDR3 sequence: CASSPGLAGVAKNIQYF. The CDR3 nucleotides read TGTGCCAGCAGCCCGGGACTAGCGGGAGTAGCCAAAAACATTCAGTACTTC.

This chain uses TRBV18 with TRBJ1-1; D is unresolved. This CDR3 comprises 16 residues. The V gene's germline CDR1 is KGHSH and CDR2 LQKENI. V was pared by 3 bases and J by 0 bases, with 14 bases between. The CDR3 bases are TGTGCCAGCTCACCCGTACACGTTAGCCTGAACACTGAAGCTTTCTTT. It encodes CASSPVHVSLNTEAFF.

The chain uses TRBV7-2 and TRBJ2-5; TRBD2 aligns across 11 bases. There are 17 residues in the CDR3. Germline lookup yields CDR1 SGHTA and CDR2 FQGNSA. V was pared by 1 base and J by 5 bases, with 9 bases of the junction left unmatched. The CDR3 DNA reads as TGTGCCAGCAGCTTAGTTGGTAGCGGGGGGGCCAGGGAGACCCAGTACTTC. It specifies CASSLVGSGGARETQYF.

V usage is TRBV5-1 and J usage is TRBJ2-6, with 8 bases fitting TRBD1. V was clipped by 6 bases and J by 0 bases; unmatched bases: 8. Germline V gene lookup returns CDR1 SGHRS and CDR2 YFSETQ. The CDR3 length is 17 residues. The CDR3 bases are TGCGCCAGCACCACGGACAGGGAAATCTCTGGGGCCAACGTCCTGACTTTC. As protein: CASTTDREISGANVLTF.